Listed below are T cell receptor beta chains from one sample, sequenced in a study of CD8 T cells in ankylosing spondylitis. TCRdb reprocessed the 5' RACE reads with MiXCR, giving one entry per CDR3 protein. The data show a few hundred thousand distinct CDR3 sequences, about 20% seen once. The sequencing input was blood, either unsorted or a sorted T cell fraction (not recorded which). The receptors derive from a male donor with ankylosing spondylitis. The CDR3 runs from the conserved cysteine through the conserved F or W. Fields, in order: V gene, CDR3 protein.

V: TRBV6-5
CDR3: CASSFLGTGVTGELFF

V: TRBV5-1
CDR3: CASSLLRGGTDTQYF

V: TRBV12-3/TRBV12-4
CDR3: CASSSLGGRVGEQFF

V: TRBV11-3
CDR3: CASRPGTSGLYEQFF

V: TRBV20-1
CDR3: CSARDTHADTQYF

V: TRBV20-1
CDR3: CCARGASGKSTDTQYF

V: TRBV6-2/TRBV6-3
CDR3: CASSQGPRSTGGGTEAFF

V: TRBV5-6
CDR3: CASSLQGFAQHF

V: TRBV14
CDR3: CASSQEWGRQFF

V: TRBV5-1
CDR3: CASSLSAGQGSEKLFF

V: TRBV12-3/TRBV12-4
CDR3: CASSRRGAGYEQYF

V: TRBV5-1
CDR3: CASSLVTGVGAGGQETQYF

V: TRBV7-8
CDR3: CASSPGQAGYTF

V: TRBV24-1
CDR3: CATSDWGQDNEQFF

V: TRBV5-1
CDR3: CASSTYVDRGVNEQFF

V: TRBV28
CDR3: CASSRPDQSTGLFF

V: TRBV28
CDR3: CASISLLASYEQYF

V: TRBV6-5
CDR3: CASSYRRESNEQFF

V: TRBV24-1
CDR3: CATSDPTSGRATYNEQFF

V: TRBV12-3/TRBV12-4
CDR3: CASSRQRDTQYF

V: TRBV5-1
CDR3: CASSGGSPQVDEQFF

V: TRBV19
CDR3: CASSIGSGPRDTEAFF

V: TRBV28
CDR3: CASSLTSGSIFVQYF

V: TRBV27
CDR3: CASSLFTSGSPDTQYF

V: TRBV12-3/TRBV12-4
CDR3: CASSVQGATKNIQYF

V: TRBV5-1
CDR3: CASSLVGTGTTDTQYF

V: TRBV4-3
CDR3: CASSLESLGAHTQYF

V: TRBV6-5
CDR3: CASSRQGYTQYF

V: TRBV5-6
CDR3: CASSLYAPGAFRPQHF

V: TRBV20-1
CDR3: CSASSGGQGHVYGMSYNEQFF

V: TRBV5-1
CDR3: CASSLEVGGPGDEQFF

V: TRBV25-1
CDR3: CVSRGQGLYEQYF

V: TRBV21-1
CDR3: CASSKGASGRVYYEQYF